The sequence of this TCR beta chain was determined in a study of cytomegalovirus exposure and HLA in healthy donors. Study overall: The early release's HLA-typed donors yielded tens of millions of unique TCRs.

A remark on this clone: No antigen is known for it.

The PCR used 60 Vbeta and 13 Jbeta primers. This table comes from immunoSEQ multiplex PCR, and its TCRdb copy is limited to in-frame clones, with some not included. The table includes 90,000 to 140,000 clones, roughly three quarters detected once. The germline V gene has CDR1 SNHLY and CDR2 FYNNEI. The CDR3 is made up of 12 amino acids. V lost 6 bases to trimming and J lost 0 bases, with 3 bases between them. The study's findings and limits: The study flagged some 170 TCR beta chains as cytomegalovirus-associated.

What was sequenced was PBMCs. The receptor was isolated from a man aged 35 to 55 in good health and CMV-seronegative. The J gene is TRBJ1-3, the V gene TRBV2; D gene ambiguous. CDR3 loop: CASSGSGNTIYF. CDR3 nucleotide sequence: TGTGCCAGCAGCGGCTCTGGAAACACCATATATTTT.